The clone carrying this TCR beta chain was recorded many times. The authors split each subset's genomic DNA evenly across several immunoSEQ plates. Assay used: immunoSEQ multiplex PCR; TCRdb lists only in-frame clones, some missing. This sample has fewer than 600,000 clones, with 70% to 80% found just once. V was pared by 5 bases and J by 6 bases, with 16 bases between. In germline, CDR1 is SNHLY, CDR2 FYNNEI. The CDR3 totals 15 residues. The data belong to a study of shared clonotypes between healthy human individuals. Study background: The people who gave samples were two women and a few men aged 18 to 49.

The source is a woman in her thirties or forties in good health. Some clones in this sample may be carry-over from other donors' samples. The chain employs TRBV2 and TRBJ2-2; D not certain. Sequencing input: PBMCs. CDR3 sequence reads: CASSNFLIVSGELFF. The CDR3 DNA is TGTGCCAGCAGTAATTTCCTTATAGTCTCCGGGGAGCTGTTTTTT. The entire variable domain, with the rest obtained from reference TRBV2 and TRBJ2-2, is as follows: EPEVTQTPSHQVTQMGQEVILRCVPISNHLYFYWYRQILGQKVEFLVSFYNNEISEKSEIFDDQFSVERPDGSNFTLKIRSTKLEDSAMYFCASSNFLIVSGELFFGEGSRLTVL.